This T cell receptor beta chain is from a study of blood T cell repertoires in COVID-19. Overall study: Collection of acute and convalescent COVID-19 samples took place in the United States, Italy and Spain. PBMCs, B-cell-depleted T cells, or T cells provided the cDNA or gDNA that made up the material.

Original data processing: Amplified reference gene primers provided the basis for estimating nucleated cell counts. Profiled with immunoSEQ multiplex PCR; TCRdb holds only in-frame clones, not every one. V and J calls and clone size follow that table, whereas D and trimming were derived from the DNA. The data hold about 68,000 clones, with roughly three quarters observed a single time. The CDR3 totals 17 residues. J lost 3 bases, V lost 3 bases, and 9 bases had no gene match. The germline CDR1 and CDR2 sequences are ENHRY and SYGVKD. Source material: peripheral blood. The chain combines TRBV10-3 with TRBJ2-5, with 11 bases fitting TRBD2. The receptor was isolated from a woman aged 55-69 years with acute or convalescent COVID-19. The CDR3 DNA sequence: TGTGCCATCAGTGAAATAGCGGGGGGGCCTAGGGAAGAGACCCAGTACTTC. It codes for CAISEIAGGPREETQYF.